Following are 30 T cell receptor beta chains from one sample sequenced in a study of radiotherapy plus CTLA-4 blockade in lung cancer (dated by TCRdb to about 2018). Receptors were amplified or captured by the immunoSEQ multiplex PCR assay. TCRdb re-hosts the immuneACCESS table, in-frame sequences only. Its copies lack some clones; in the studies checked, an unresolved V gene accounts for under half of them, and the cause for the rest is not known. In all, the sample holds about 77,000 clones, and 70% to 80% of those were seen once. The ten largest clones capture 9.9% of the sample. The starting material was peripheral blood, obtained from a patient treated with radiotherapy plus ipilimumab. All receptors come from a human donor with non-small cell lung cancer whose response to radiotherapy plus ipilimumab could not be evaluated.

The chain links TRBV5-1 to TRBJ2-7; 9 nucleotides match TRBD2. Germline assignment: CDR1 SGHRS and CDR2 YFSETQ. The CDR3 is 17 residues long. Trimming took 3 bases from V and 0 from J; bases not matched to a gene: 10. CDR3 sequence (DNA): TGCGCCAGCAGCTCCTACCGACTAGCGGATAGCTCCTACGAGCAGTACTTC. Its protein is CASSSYRLADSSYEQYF.

CDR3 in DNA: TGTGCCAGTAGTGCCCGCTTGGGGAGGGAGAATCAGCCCCAGCATTTT. Protein product: CASSARLGRENQPQHF. The chain employs TRBV19 and TRBJ1-5, with D unresolved. This CDR3 region has 16 residues. Germline V gene data show CDR1 as LNHDA and CDR2 as SQIVND (reference sequence). Trimming took 5 bases from V and 4 from J, leaving 18 bases between them.

The chain carries TRBV20-1 and TRBJ1-2; tentatively, D is TRBD1 (5 bases). The V end lost 7 bases, the J end lost 2 bases, and 8 bases lay between the germline ends. The CDR3 loop spans 11 amino acids. Germline CDR1 reads DFQATT; CDR2 reads SNEGSKA (reference sequence). The CDR3 DNA reads TGCAGTGATGGGGGGAACTATGGCTACACCTTC. Protein: CSDGGNYGYTF.

The chain employs TRBV6-6 and TRBJ1-3, with D possibly TRBD1 on 6 matching bases. This CDR3 has 14 residues. CDR1 MNHNY and CDR2 SVGAGI come from the germline V gene (reference sequence). Between the trimmed V and J ends, which lost 2 bases and 2 bases, there was a span of 7 bases. CDR3 in DNA: TGTGCCAGCAGTTACGGGGGCCCTGGAAACACCATATATTTT. It is translated as CASSYGGPGNTIYF.

There are a few counts of this clone. This chain joins TRBV6-1 and TRBJ2-3; D gene ambiguous. The CDR3 has 11 residues. The V end was cut by 3 bases, the J end by 6 bases, with 4 bases between. Germline CDR1 and CDR2: MNHNS and SASEGT. As DNA, the CDR3 is TGTGCCAGCAGTGACCGGGATACGCAGTATTTT. Translating it yields CASSDRDTQYF.

The CDR3 DNA reads as TGTGCCAGTAGTAGGGGACAGGGCTGGAACGAGCAGTACTTC. Its translation is CASSRGQGWNEQYF. V usage is TRBV19 and J usage is TRBJ2-5; 9 bases are a match to TRBD1. Near its end, the DNA agrees better with TRBJ2-7, so the J call may be wrong. The CDR3 loop spans 14 amino acids. The germline V gene has CDR1 LNHDA and CDR2 SQIVND (reference sequence).

This clone was picked up a small number of times. The CDR3 here is CASSIAATPTYEQYF. The CDR3 region has the DNA TGTGCCAGTAGTATTGCGGCTACGCCAACCTACGAGCAGTACTTC. This rearrangement joins TRBV19 to TRBJ2-5; D is ambiguous. The DNA end is more similar to TRBJ2-7, so the J call may be wrong. The CDR3 extends over 15 amino acids. Germline loops: CDR1 LNHDA, CDR2 SQIVND (reference sequence).

This chain joins TRBV19 and TRBJ2-5; 9 positions agree with TRBD1. With V trimmed by 1 base and J by 4 bases, 10 bases remained unmatched. This CDR3 comprises 17 residues. Per germline, CDR1 LNHDA and CDR2 SQIVND (reference sequence). CDR3 protein: CASSIGRTGDPVETQYF. The CDR3 DNA reads TGTGCCAGTAGTATAGGGAGGACAGGGGATCCGGTAGAGACCCAGTACTTC.

V usage is TRBV7-2 and J usage is TRBJ1-1, with TRBD1 as a possible D gene (6 bases). The CDR3 sequence is 15 residues long. CDR1 is SGHTA, CDR2 FQGNSA, per germline. V lost 3 bases and J lost 2, with 13 bases in between. This CDR3 is CASSLGPDSNTEAFF. DNA of the CDR3: TGTGCCAGCAGCTTGGGCCCGGACAGCAACACTGAAGCTTTCTTT.

The rearrangement joins TRBV30 to TRBJ2-7, with D perhaps matching TRBD2 (5 bases). The germline V gene has CDR1 GTSNPN and CDR2 SVGIG (reference sequence). The CDR3 sequence is 13 residues long. Trimming cost V 1 base and J 6 bases, with 13 bases left between them. The CDR3 region has the DNA TGTGCCTGGAGTGAAACTCGGGGTACCGAGCAGTACTTC. This sequence encodes CAWSETRGTEQYF.

V and J are TRBV29-1 and TRBJ2-7; possibly TRBD1 for D (5 bases). Germline V gives CDR1 SQVTM, CDR2 ANQGSEA. This CDR3 has 12 amino acids. V lost 3 bases, J lost 10 bases, and 16 bases lay in between. CDR3 DNA: TGCAGCGTTGATAGGGGAAAACGCGGACAGTACTTC. Translation gives CSVDRGKRGQYF.

The V and J genes are TRBV2 and TRBJ1-2; TRBD1 matches 8 bases. The CDR3 is 13 amino acids. The V gene's germline CDR1 is SNHLY and CDR2 FYNNEI. Trimming at V came to 10 bases and at J to 3 bases, leaving 7 bases not matched to a gene. CDR3 in DNA: TGTGCCAACCGCCAGACAGGGGACTATGGCTACACCTTC. It is translated as CANRQTGDYGYTF.

The chain joins TRBV11-3 to TRBJ2-1; possibly TRBD2 for D (5 bases). The V and J ends lost 5 bases and 5 bases respectively, with 13 bases between them. The CDR3 contains 14 residues. From germline, CDR1 is SGHNT and CDR2 YENEEA. CDR3 bases: TGTGCCAGCAGCGGAGGCATACCCAACAATGAGCAGTTCTTC. This translates into CASSGGIPNNEQFF.

This clone was recorded a few times. The chain joins TRBV12-5 to TRBJ1-1; D may be TRBD1 (6 bases). V lost 6 bases and J lost 3, with 20 bases in between. CDR1 and CDR2 from the germline V gene are LGHNT and FRNRAP. The length of the CDR3 is 16 residues. The CDR3 spells CASGQSRDTVYTEAFF. The CDR3 nucleotides are TGTGCTAGTGGCCAGAGCCGGGACACAGTCTACACTGAAGCTTTCTTT.

The rearrangement joins TRBV10-3 to TRBJ2-3, with 10 bases that match TRBD2. CDR3 length equals 17 residues. V dropped 3 bases and J dropped 5; count of bases not matched to a gene: 11. Germline V gene data show CDR1 as ENHRY and CDR2 as SYGVKD. The CDR3, as DNA: TGTGCCATCAGTGATGGGAGCGGGAGGGCCGGGGGAGATACGCAGTATTTT. Translating gives CAISDGSGRAGGDTQYF.

The CDR3 sequence: CASSKGFGSPYYGYTF. DNA of the CDR3: TGTGCCAGCAGCAAAGGATTCGGTTCTCCGTACTATGGCTACACCTTC. The genes are TRBV21-1 and TRBJ1-2. TRBV21-1 is listed as a pseudogene. The CDR3 has 16 amino acids.

The chain links TRBV27 to TRBJ2-4; D perhaps matches TRBD1 (5 bases). With 6 bases removed from V and 0 bases from J, the gap between germline ends came to 12 bases. Germline V CDR1 and CDR2: MNHEY, SMNVEV (reference sequence). The CDR3 extends over 15 amino acids. CDR3 coding DNA: TGTGCCAGCAGCGCAACGACAGTAGCCAAAAACATTCAGTACTTC. It translates to CASSATTVAKNIQYF.

The chain employs TRBV5-8 and TRBJ1-5; D possibly corresponds to TRBD1 (6 bases). The CDR3 runs to 12 residues. The germline gives CDR1 SGHTS, CDR2 YDEGEE. Trimming removed 9 bases at V and 4 bases at J, with 11 bases between. This chain's CDR3 is CATQGKNQPQHF. DNA for the CDR3: TGTGCCACTCAGGGGAAGAATCAGCCCCAGCATTTT.

The chain combines TRBV30 with TRBJ1-1; no definite D call. Trimming cost V 7 bases and J 3 bases, with 18 bases left between them. This CDR3 comprises 14 residues. The germline V gene has CDR1 GTSNPN and CDR2 SVGIG (reference sequence). CDR3 in amino acids: CALSIRGGYTEAFF. The CDR3 region has the DNA TGTGCCTTGAGCATACGGGGAGGGTACACTGAAGCTTTCTTT.

V and J are TRBV9 and TRBJ2-5, with D unclear. The CDR3 totals 16 residues. Trimming removed 0 bases from V and 2 bases from J, with 14 bases in between. Germline lookup yields CDR1 SGDLS and CDR2 YYNGEE. The CDR3, as DNA: TGTGCCAGCAGCGTAGGCCCCAGCCAGACACAAGAGACCCAGTACTTC. Residues: CASSVGPSQTQETQYF. The whole variable domain, filled in from reference TRBV9 and TRBJ2-5, reads DSGVTQTPKHLITATGQRVTLRCSPRSGDLSVYWYQQSLDQGLQFLIQYYNGEERAKGNILERFSAQQFPDLHSELNLSSLELGDSALYFCASSVGPSQTQETQYFGPGTRLLVL.

Comments on this clone: The junction does not match germline at one end; this may be a read error. This CDR3 is CASSESEQKDPF. The DNA of the CDR3 is TGCGCCAGCAGTGAAAGCGAGCAGAAGGATCCCTTT. The chain uses TRBV10-1 and TRBJ1-1; D unresolved. CDR1 is WNHNN and CDR2 is SYGVQD in the germline V gene (reference sequence). The CDR3 is 12 amino acids.

V is TRBV6-6 and J is TRBJ2-7; TRBD2 matches at 8 bases. CDR1 and CDR2 (germline): MNHNY, SVGAGI (reference sequence). The CDR3 runs 15 residues. V shed 6 bases, J shed 3 bases, and the junction held 10 bases outside the gene matches. Here the CDR3 DNA reads TGTGCCAGCAGGAAGGCGGGACTAGGATACTACGAGCAGTACTTC. Translation gives CASRKAGLGYYEQYF.

The chain recombines TRBV11-3 with TRBJ1-2; 9 bases line up with TRBD1. After removal of 5 bases from V and 2 bases from J, the junction contained 6 bases not matched to a gene. Germline CDR1 SGHNT, CDR2 YENEEA. CDR3 length: 15 residues. CDR3 sequence reads: CASSPGTGKNYGYTF. In DNA, the CDR3 is TGTGCCAGCAGCCCCGGGACAGGGAAGAACTATGGCTACACCTTC.

The J gene is TRBJ1-2, the V gene TRBV4-2, with TRBD1 matching 7 bases. The junction had 0 bases not matched to a gene; V was cut back by 3 bases and J by 2 bases. Germline-derived CDR1 and CDR2 are LGHNA and YNFKEQ. The CDR3 covers 13 residues. CDR3 in DNA: TGTGCCAGCAGCCAGGGACAGAACTATGGCTACACCTTC. Amino acid sequence: CASSQGQNYGYTF.

The chain employs TRBV19 and TRBJ1-3, with 10 nucleotides matching TRBD1. The germline CDR1 and CDR2 sequences are LNHDA and SQIVND (reference sequence). Losses at the gene ends were 6 bases for V and 3 bases for J; bases not matched to a gene: 2. The CDR3 length is 14 residues. CDR3 protein: CASRGQGYGNTIYF. The CDR3 bases are TGTGCCAGTAGGGGACAGGGGTATGGAAACACCATATATTTT.

CDR3 bases: TGCAGTCCTATCGACAGTAGCAATCAGCCCCAGCATTTT. Translation gives CSPIDSSNQPQHF. The V gene is TRBV29-1, the J gene TRBJ1-5; D perhaps matches TRBD1 (5 bases). The CDR3 has 13 amino acids. CDR1 is SQVTM and CDR2 is ANQGSEA in the germline V gene. Complete variable domain (other parts from reference TRBV29-1 and TRBJ1-5): SAVISQKPSRDICQRGTSLTIQCQVDSQVTMMFWYRQQPGQSLTLIATANQGSEATYESGFVIDKFPISRPNLTFSTLTVSNMSPEDSSIYLCSPIDSSNQPQHFGDGTRLSIL.

The chain joins TRBV5-1 to TRBJ2-5, with a possible D match to TRBD1 (6 bases). V was pared by 0 bases and J by 1 base, with 10 bases between. Germline CDR1 reads SGHRS; CDR2 reads YFSETQ. The CDR3 runs to 15 residues. In nucleotides, the CDR3 is TGCGCCAGCAGCTTGGGGATGACAGGCCAAGAGACCCAGTACTTC. Translating gives CASSLGMTGQETQYF.

The CDR3 DNA reads as TGTGCCAGCAGCTTAGACAGCTACGAGCAGTACTTC. Its protein is CASSLDSYEQYF. The J gene is TRBJ2-7, the V gene TRBV11-3, with D uncertain. The CDR3 has 12 residues. V was cut by 0 bases and J by 3 bases, with 3 bases left in between. The germline V gene has CDR1 SGHNT and CDR2 YENEEA.

This sequence joins TRBV6-1 and TRBJ1-3; D might be TRBD1 (5 bases). CDR1 is MNHNS and CDR2 is SASEGT in the germline V gene. Trimming pared 2 bases from V and 0 bases from J, leaving 17 bases between. This CDR3 has 18 residues. The CDR3 is CASSESSDTLYSGNTIYF. The CDR3 DNA reads as TGTGCCAGCAGTGAATCTTCGGACACACTTTACTCTGGAAACACCATATATTTT.

V and J are TRBV30 and TRBJ1-2; D is uncertain. The CDR3 has 13 residues. Looked up from germline, CDR1 is GTSNPN and CDR2 is SVGIG (reference sequence). Trimming shortened V by 1 base and J by 4 bases, and 10 bases separated the two germline ends. This CDR3 is CAWSGAGIYGYTF. CDR3 bases: TGTGCCTGGAGTGGGGCGGGAATCTATGGCTACACCTTC.